This TCR beta chain was sequenced during a study of untreated major depressive disorder. As to this clone: Antigen: not known.

General observations from the study: CD4+ T cells from depressed patients used TRBV05-01 (Vbeta 5.1) more often than controls.

Measured with immunoSEQ multiplex PCR; TCRdb has only the in-frame clones, and not every one. The data contain about 15,000 clones, around nine tenths of them singletons. Participants with major medical conditions, Axis I/II comorbidities, regular medication or illicit drug use were excluded. Each donor gave about 30 ml of EDTA blood. The ends were cut back, 11 bases at V and 1 base at J, with 19 bases in the middle. This CDR3 is built from 15 residues. Germline CDR1 MNHEY, CDR2 SVGAGI. The rearrangement links TRBV6-5 to TRBJ2-3, with D possibly called TRBD1 or TRBD2 (6 bases each). The sequencing sample was made of CD4+ T cells from PBMCs. This sequence was found in a woman in her twenties or thirties with major depressive disorder. The CDR3 protein is CASTGAPSGTDTQYF. The DNA for the CDR3 is TGTGCCTCGACGGGGGCACCTTCGGGCACAGATACGCAGTATTTT.